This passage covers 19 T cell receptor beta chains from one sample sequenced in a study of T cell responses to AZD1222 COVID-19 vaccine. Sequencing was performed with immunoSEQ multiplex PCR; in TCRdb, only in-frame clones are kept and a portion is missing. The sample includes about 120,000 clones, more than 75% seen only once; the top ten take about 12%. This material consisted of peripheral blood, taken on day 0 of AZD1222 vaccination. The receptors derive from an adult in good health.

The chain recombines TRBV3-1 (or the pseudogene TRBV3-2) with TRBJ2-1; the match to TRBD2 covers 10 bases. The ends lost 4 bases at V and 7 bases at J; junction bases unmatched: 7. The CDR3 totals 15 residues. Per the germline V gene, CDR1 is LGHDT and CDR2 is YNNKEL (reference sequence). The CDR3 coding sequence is TGTGCCAGCAGCCCCTCTAGCGGGAGTTGGAATGAGCAGTTCTTC. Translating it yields CASSPSSGSWNEQFF.

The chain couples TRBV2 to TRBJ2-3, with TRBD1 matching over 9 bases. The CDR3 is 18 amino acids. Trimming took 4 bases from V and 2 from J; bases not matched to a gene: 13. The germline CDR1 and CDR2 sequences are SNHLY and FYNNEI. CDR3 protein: CASSVGGGQGWPTDTQYF. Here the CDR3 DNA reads TGTGCCAGCAGTGTGGGAGGGGGACAGGGTTGGCCCACAGATACGCAGTATTTT.

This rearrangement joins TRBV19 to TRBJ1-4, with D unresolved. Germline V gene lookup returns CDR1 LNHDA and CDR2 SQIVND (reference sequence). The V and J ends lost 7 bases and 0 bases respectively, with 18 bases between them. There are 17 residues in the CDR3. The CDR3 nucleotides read TGTGCCAGTAAACGTTCTGGAGTAAGGGCAACTAATGAAAAACTGTTTTTT. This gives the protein CASKRSGVRATNEKLFF.

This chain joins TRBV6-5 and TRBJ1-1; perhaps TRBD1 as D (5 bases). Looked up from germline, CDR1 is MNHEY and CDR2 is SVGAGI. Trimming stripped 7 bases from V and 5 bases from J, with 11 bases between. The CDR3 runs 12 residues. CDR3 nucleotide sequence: TGTGCCAGCACCGGAGGGGAAACTGAAGCTTTCTTT. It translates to CASTGGETEAFF.

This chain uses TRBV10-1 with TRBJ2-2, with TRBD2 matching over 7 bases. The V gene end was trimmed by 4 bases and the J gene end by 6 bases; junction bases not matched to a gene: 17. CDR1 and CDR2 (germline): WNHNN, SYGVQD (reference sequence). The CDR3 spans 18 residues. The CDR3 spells CASSVRETNSLGSGELFF. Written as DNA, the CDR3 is TGCGCCAGCAGTGTGCGGGAGACAAATTCCCTCGGGTCCGGGGAGCTGTTTTTT.

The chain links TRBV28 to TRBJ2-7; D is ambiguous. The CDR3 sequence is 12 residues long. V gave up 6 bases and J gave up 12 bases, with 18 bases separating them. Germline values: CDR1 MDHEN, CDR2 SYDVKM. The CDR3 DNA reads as TGTGCCAGCAGCCCGCCGGAAGGGATTATGTACTTC. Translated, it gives CASSPPEGIMYF.

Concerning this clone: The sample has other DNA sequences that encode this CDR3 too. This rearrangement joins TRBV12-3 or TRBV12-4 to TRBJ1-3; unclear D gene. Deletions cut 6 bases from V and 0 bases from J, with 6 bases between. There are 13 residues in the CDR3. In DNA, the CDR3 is TGTGCCAGCAGCCTCAGCTCTGGAAACACCATATATTTT. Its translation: CASSLSSGNTIYF.

CDR3 sequence (DNA): TGTGCCATCAGTGAGAGGCAGGGACAGTACAATGAGCAGTTCTTC. This sequence encodes CAISERQGQYNEQFF. V usage is TRBV10-3 and J usage is TRBJ2-1; 7 bases align to TRBD1. Germline trimming cut 2 bases from V and 4 bases from J; bases unmatched to any gene: 5. CDR1 is ENHRY and CDR2 is SYGVKD in the germline V gene. The CDR3 is 15 amino acids.

The CDR3: CASTSVRGQGEAFF. Written as DNA, the CDR3 is TGTGCCAGCACTTCTGTTAGGGGGCAGGGTGAAGCTTTCTTT. The V gene is TRBV6-5, the J gene TRBJ1-1; 7 bases match TRBD1. The germline gives CDR1 MNHEY, CDR2 SVGAGI. This CDR3 is 14 amino acids long. V lost 7 bases, J lost 7 bases, and 12 bases stayed unmatched.

CDR3 in DNA: TGTGCCAGCAGTTCCGGGACAGGGGCTTACAATGAGCAGTTCTTC. Translated: CASSSGTGAYNEQFF. The V and J genes are TRBV2 and TRBJ2-1; 10 nucleotides line up with TRBD1. After removal of 5 bases from V and 4 bases from J, the junction contained 5 bases not matched to a gene. The CDR3 length is 15 residues. CDR1 is SNHLY and CDR2 is FYNNEI in the germline V gene.

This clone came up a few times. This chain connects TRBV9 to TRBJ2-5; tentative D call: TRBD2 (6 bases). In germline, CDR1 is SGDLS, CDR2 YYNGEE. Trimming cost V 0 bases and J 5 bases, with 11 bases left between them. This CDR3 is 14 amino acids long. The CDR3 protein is CASSVGVGRETQYF. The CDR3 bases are TGTGCCAGCAGCGTAGGGGTTGGGAGGGAGACCCAGTACTTC.

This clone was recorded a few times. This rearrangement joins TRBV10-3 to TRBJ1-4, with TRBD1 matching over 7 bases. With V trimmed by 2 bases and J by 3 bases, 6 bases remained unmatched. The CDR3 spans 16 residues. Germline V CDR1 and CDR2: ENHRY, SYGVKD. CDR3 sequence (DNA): TGTGCCATCAGTGAGGGGGCAGGGGGTTCTAATGAAAAACTGTTTTTT. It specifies CAISEGAGGSNEKLFF.

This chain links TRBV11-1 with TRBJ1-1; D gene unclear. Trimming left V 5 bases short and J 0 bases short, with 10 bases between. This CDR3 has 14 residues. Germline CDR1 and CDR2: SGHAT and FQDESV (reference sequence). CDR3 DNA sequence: TGTGCCAGCAGCCGGACCCCAATGAACACTGAAGCTTTCTTT. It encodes CASSRTPMNTEAFF. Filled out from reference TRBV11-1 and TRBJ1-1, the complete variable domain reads EAEVAQSPRYKITEKSQAVAFWCDPISGHATLYWYRQILGQGPELLVQFQDESVVDDSQLPKDRFSAERLKGVDSTLKIQPAELGDSAMYLCASSRTPMNTEAFFGQGTRLTVV.

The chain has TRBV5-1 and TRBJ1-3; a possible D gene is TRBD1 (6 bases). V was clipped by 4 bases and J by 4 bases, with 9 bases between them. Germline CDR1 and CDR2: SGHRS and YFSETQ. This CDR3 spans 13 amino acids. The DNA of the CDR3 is TGCGCCAGCAGCGGAGGACAGGGAAACACCATATATTTT. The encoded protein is CASSGGQGNTIYF.

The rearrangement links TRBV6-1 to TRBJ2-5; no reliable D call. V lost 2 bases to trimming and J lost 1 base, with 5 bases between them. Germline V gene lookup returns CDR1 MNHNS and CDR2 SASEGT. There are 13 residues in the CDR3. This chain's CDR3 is CASSERPQETQYF. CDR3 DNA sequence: TGTGCCAGCAGTGAACGGCCCCAAGAGACCCAGTACTTC.

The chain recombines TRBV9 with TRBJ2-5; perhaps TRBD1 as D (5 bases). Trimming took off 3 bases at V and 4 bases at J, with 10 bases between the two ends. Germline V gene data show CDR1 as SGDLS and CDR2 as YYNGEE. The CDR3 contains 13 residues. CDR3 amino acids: CASSAGNLETQYF. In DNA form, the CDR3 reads TGTGCCAGCAGCGCAGGGAACCTAGAGACCCAGTACTTC.

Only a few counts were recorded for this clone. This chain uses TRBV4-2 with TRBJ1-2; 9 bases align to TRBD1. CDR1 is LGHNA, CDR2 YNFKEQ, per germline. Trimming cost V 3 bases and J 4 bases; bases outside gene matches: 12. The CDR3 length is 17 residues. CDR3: CASSQATGGKYAYGYTF. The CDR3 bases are TGTGCCAGCAGCCAGGCGACAGGGGGGAAGTATGCCTATGGCTACACCTTC.

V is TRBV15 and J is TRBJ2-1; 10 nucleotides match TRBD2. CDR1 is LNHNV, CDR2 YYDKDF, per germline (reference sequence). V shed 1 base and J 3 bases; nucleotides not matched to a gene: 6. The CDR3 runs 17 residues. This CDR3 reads CATSRGSSGRDYNEQFF. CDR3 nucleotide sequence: TGTGCCACCAGCAGAGGATCGAGCGGGAGGGACTACAATGAGCAGTTCTTC.

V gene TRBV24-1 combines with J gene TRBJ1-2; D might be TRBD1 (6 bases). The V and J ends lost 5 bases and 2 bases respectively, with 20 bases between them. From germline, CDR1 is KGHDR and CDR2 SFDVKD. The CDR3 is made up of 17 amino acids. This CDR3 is CATSVSGAGEKNYGYTF. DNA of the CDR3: TGTGCCACCAGTGTCTCCGGGGCAGGGGAGAAAAACTATGGCTACACCTTC.